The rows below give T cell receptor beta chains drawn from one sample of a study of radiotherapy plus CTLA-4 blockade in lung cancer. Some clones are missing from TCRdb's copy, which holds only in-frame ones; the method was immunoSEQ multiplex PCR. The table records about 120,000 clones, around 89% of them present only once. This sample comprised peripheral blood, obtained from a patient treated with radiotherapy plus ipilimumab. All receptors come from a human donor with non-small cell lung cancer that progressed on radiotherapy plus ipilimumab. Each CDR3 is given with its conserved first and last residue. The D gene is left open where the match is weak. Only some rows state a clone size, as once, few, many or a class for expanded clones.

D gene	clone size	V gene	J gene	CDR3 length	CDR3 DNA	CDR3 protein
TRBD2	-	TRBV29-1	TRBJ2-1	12	TGCAGCGCCAGACTAGCTTACAATGAGCAGTTCTTC	CSARLAYNEQFF
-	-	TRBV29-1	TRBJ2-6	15	TGCAGCGTTGAATGGAGTAACTCTGGGGCCAACGTCCTGACTTTC	CSVEWSNSGANVLTF
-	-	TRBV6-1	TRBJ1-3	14	TGTGCCAGCATCAGACGGGACTCTGGAAACACCATATATTTT	CASIRRDSGNTIYF
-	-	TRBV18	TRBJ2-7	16	TGTGCCAGCTCACCAGCCGGGACGGCGGACTCCTACGAGCAGTACTTC	CASSPAGTADSYEQYF
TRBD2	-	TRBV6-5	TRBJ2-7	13	TGTGCCAGCAGGCCCCCCCGACTAGCGGGAGAGTACTTC	CASRPPRLAGEYF
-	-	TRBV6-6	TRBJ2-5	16	TGTGCCAGCAGTTATCTTAGGGGTCAGGGACAAGAGACCCAGTACTTC	CASSYLRGQGQETQYF
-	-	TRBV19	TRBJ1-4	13	TGTGCCAGTAGTAGGGGGGCGGGTGAAAAACTGTTTTTT	CASSRGAGEKLFF
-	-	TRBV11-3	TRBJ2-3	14	TGTGCCAGCAGCTTAGTAGGGGTCGGAGATACGCAGTATTTT	CASSLVGVGDTQYF
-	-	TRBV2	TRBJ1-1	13	TGTGCCAGCCAGGACACTATCTCATTCGAAGCTTTCTTT	CASQDTISFEAFF
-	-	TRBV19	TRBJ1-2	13	TGTGCCAGTACTAGGGCGTCTAACTATGGCTACACCTTC	CASTRASNYGYTF
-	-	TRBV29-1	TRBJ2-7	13	TGCAGCGTTGAAGGAGGGGCAGGCTACGAGCAGTACTTC	CSVEGGAGYEQYF
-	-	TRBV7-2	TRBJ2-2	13	TGTGCCAGCAGGATGACTGGAACCGGGGAGCTGTTTTTT	CASRMTGTGELFF
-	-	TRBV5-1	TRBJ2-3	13	TGCGCCAGCAGCTTGGGAGGCACAGATACGCAGTATTTT	CASSLGGTDTQYF
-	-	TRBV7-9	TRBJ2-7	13	TGTGCCAGCAGCTCCCGAAGCTCCTACGAGCAGTACTTC	CASSSRSSYEQYF
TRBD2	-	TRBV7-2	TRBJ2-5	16	TGTGCCAGCAGCTTAGGCCCCACTAGCGGGCAAGAGACCCAGTACTTC	CASSLGPTSGQETQYF
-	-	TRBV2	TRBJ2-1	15	TGTGCCAGCAGTGTTATTGCGGTCTCCTACAATGAGCAGTTCTTC	CASSVIAVSYNEQFF
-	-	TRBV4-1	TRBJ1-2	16	TGCGCCAGCAGCCAGGTCCCCGTAGGGTGGAACTATGGCTACACCTTC	CASSQVPVGWNYGYTF
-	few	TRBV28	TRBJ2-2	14	TGTGCCAGCAGTCCGACGGGCTGGACCGGGGAGCTGTTTTTT	CASSPTGWTGELFF